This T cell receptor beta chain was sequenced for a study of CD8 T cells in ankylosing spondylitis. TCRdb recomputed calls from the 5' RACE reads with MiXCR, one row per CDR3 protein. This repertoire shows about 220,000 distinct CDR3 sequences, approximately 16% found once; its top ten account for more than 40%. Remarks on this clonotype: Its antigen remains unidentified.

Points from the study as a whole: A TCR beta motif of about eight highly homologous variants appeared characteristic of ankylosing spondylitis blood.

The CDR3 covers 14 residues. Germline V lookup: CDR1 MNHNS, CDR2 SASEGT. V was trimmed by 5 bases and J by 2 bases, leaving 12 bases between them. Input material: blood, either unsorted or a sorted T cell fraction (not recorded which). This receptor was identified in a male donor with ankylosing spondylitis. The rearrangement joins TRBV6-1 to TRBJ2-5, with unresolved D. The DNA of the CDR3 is TGTGCCAGCAGTCCCACAGCCGTACAAGAGACCCAGTACTTC. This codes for CASSPTAVQETQYF.